This TCR beta chain was sequenced for a study of blood T cells in healthy people across ages. PCR was performed a second time for about 7 to 12 cycles using a sample-barcoded 5' primer and a J-beta primer mix. Using its own MiXCR run on the 5' RACE reads, TCRdb lists one record per CDR3 protein. Of over 300,000 distinct CDR3 sequences listed, roughly half were seen once; the top ten hold 50% to 65%. The CDR3 has 14 amino acids. Germline assignment: CDR1 DFQATT and CDR2 SNEGSKA (reference sequence). The V end was cut by 1 base, the J end by 2 bases, with 11 bases between. The rearrangement joins TRBV20-1 to TRBJ1-2, with unresolved D. This sequence originates from a man aged 60-69 years in good health. Sequenced input: blood. CDR3 sequence: CSARGTVVNYGYTF. In DNA, the CDR3 is TGCAGTGCTAGAGGTACAGTTGTCAACTATGGCTACACCTTC.